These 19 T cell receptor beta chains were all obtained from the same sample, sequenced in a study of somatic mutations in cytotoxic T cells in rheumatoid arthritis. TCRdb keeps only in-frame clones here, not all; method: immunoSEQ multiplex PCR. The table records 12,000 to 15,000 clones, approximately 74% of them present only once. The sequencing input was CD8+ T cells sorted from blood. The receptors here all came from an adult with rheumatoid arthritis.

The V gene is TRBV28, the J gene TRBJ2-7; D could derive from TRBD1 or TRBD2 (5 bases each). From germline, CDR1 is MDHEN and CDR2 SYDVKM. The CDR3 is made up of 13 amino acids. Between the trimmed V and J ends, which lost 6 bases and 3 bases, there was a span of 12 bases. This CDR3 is CASSLIGGYEQYF. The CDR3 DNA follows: TGTGCCAGCAGCCTGATTGGGGGCTACGAGCAGTACTTC.

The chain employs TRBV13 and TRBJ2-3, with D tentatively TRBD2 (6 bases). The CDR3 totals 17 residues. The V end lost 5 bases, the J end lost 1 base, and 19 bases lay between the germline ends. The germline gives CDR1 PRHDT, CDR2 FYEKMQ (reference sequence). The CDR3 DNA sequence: TGTGCCAGCAGCCCCGGGGGTCGGGGGACCCGCACAGATACGCAGTATTTT. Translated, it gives CASSPGGRGTRTDTQYF.

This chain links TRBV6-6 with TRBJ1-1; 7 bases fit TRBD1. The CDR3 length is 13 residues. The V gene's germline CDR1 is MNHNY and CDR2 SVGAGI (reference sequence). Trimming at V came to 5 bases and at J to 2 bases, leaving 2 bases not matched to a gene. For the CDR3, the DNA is TGTGCCAGCAGTGGACAGGCAAACACTGAAGCTTTCTTT. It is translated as CASSGQANTEAFF.

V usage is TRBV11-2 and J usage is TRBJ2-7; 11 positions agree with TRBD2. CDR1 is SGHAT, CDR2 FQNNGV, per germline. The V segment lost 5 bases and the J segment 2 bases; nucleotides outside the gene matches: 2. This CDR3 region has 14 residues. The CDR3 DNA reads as TGTGCCAGCAGCATTAGCGGGGGGGCCTACGAGCAGTACTTC. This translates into CASSISGGAYEQYF.

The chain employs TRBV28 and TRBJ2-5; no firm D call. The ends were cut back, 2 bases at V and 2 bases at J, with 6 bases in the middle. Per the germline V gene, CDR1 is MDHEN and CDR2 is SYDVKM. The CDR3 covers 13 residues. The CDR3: CASSLLEQETQYF. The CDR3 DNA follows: TGTGCCAGCAGTTTACTAGAGCAAGAGACCCAGTACTTC. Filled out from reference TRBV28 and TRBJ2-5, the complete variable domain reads DVKVTQSSRYLVKRTGEKVFLECVQDMDHENMFWYRQDPGLGLRLIYFSYDVKMKEKGDIPEGYSVSREKKERFSLILESASTNQTSMYLCASSLLEQETQYFGPGTRLLVL.

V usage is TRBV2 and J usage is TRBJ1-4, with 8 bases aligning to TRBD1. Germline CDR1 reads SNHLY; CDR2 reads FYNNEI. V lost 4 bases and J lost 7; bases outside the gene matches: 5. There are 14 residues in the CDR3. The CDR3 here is CASSGGQGGEKLFF. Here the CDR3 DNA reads TGTGCCAGCAGTGGAGGACAGGGAGGTGAAAAACTGTTTTTT.

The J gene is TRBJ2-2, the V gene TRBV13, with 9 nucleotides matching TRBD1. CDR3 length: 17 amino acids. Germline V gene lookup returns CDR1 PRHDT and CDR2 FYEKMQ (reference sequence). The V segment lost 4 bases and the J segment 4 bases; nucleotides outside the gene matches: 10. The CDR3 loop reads CASSSRAGQGTTGELFF. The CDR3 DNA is TGTGCCAGCAGCTCACGGGCGGGACAGGGCACCACCGGGGAGCTGTTTTTT.

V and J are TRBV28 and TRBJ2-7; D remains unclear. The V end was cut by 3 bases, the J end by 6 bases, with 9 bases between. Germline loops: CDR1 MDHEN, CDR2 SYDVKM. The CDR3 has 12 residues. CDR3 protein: CASSFVMSEQYF. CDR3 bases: TGTGCCAGCAGTTTTGTTATGAGCGAGCAGTACTTC.

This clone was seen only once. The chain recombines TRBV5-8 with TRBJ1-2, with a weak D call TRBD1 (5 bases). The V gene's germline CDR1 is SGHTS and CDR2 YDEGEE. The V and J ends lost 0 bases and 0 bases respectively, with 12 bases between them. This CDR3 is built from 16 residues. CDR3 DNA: TGTGCCAGCAGCTTGGTCGGGGGAACAGCTAACTATGGCTACACCTTC. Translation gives CASSLVGGTANYGYTF. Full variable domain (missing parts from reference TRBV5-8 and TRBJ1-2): EAGVTQSPTHLIKTRGQQATLRCSPISGHTSVYWYQQALGLGLQFLLWYDEGEERNRGNFPPRFSGRQFPNYSSELNVNALELEDSALYLCASSLVGGTANYGYTFGSGTRLTVV.

CDR3 sequence: CASSFHPLNEQFF. The CDR3, as DNA: TGTGCCAGCAGCTTCCACCCTTTGAATGAGCAGTTCTTC. The gene calls are TRBV7-9 and TRBJ2-1; D uncertain. Germline V gives CDR1 SEHNR, CDR2 FQNEAQ (reference sequence). Trimming left V 3 bases short and J 7 bases short, with 10 bases between. The CDR3 contains 13 residues.

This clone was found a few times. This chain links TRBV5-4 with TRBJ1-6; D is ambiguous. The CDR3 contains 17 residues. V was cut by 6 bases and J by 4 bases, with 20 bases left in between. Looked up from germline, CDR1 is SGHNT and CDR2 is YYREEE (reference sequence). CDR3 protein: CASTQVEGDHYNSPLHF. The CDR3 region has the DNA TGTGCCAGCACCCAGGTTGAGGGTGACCATTATAATTCACCCCTCCACTTT.

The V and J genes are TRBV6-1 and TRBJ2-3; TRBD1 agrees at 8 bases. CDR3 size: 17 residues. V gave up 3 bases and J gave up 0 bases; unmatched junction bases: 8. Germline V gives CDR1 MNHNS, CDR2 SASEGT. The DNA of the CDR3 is TGTGCCAGCAGTGACGACCGGGACAGGTATAGCACAGATACGCAGTATTTT. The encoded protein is CASSDDRDRYSTDTQYF.

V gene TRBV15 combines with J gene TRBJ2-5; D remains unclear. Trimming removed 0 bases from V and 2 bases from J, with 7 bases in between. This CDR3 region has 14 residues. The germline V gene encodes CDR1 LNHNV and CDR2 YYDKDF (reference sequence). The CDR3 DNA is TGTGCCACCAGCAGAGAGAGGCTGCAAGAGACCCAGTACTTC. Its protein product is CATSRERLQETQYF.

The CDR3 DNA sequence: TGTGCCAGCAGTGCCGGGACGTCTATGAACACTGAAGCTTTCTTT. Translation gives CASSAGTSMNTEAFF. The rearrangement uses TRBV2 and TRBJ1-1, with D possibly matching TRBD1 (5 bases). CDR3 size: 15 residues. V was trimmed by 4 bases and J by 0 bases, leaving 12 bases between them. Per germline, CDR1 SNHLY and CDR2 FYNNEI.

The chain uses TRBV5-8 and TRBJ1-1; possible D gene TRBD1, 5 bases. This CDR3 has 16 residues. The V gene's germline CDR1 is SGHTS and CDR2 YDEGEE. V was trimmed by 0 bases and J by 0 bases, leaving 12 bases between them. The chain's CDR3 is CASSLAAGYMNTEAFF. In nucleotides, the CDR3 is TGTGCCAGCAGCTTGGCCGCAGGGTATATGAACACTGAAGCTTTCTTT. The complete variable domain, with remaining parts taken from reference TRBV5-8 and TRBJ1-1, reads EAGVTQSPTHLIKTRGQQATLRCSPISGHTSVYWYQQALGLGLQFLLWYDEGEERNRGNFPPRFSGRQFPNYSSELNVNALELEDSALYLCASSLAAGYMNTEAFFGQGTRLTVV.

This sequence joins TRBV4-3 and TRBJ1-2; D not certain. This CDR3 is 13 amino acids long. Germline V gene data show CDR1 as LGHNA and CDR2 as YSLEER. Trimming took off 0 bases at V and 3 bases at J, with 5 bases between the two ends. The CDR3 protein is CASSQETDYGYTF. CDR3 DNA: TGCGCCAGCAGCCAAGAGACGGACTATGGCTACACCTTC.

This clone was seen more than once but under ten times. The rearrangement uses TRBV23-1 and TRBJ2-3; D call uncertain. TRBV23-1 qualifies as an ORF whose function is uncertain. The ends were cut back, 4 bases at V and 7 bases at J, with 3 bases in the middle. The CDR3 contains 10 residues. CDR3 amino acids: CASSPHTQYF. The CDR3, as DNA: TGCGCCAGCAGTCCACATACGCAGTATTTT.

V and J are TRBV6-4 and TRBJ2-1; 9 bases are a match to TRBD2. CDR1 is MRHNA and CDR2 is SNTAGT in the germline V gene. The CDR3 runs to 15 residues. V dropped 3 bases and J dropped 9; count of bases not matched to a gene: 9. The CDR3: CASSEDASGAGEQFF. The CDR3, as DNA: TGTGCCAGCAGTGAAGACGCTAGCGGGGCGGGTGAGCAGTTCTTC.

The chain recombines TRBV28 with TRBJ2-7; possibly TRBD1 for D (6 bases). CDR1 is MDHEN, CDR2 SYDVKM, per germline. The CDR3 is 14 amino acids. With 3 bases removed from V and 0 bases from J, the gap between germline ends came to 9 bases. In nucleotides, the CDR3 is TGTGCCAGCAGTTTTCGGGACAACTCCTACGAGCAGTACTTC. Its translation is CASSFRDNSYEQYF.